Listed below are T cell receptor beta chains from one sample, sequenced in a study of T cell responses to AZD1222 COVID-19 vaccine. TCRdb's copy holds only in-frame clones and misses some; the assay was immunoSEQ multiplex PCR. The table lists 95,000 to 100,000 clones, approximately 88% of them singletons. The sequencing here drew on peripheral blood, taken 28 days after the second AZD1222 dose. These receptor sequences come from an adult who received the AZD1222 COVID-19 vaccine. Each CDR3 is given without its conserved first and last residue. Not all rows give a size; the values are once, few, many and, for expanded clones, a class.

j_call clone_size v_call cdr3_aa
TRBJ1-5 NA TRBV4-1 ASSQDDRDGQPQH
TRBJ1-2 NA TRBV6-2/TRBV6-3 ASSYGQGSYGYT
TRBJ1-1 NA TRBV3-1/TRBV3-2 ASREEGRNTEAF
TRBJ1-3 NA TRBV7-8 ASSLPGKTSGNTIY
TRBJ2-1 NA TRBV10-3 AIQGTYNEQF
TRBJ1-5 NA TRBV7-9 ASSYGDSNQPQH
TRBJ2-5 once TRBV28 ASSPGTAQETQY
TRBJ2-3 NA TRBV27 ASTTSGLDTQY
TRBJ2-7 once TRBV7-2 ASSLEVGVPYEQY
TRBJ1-1 NA TRBV5-6 ASSSPLENTEAF
TRBJ2-3 NA TRBV7-2 ASSLGTSGRDIDTQY
TRBJ2-7 NA TRBV11-1 ASSVSDRGVFEQY
TRBJ2-7 NA TRBV11-2 ASSLARAHEQY
TRBJ1-5 few TRBV5-1 ASSLEGLQPQH
TRBJ1-1 NA TRBV5-1 ASSPGQGPRGTEAF
TRBJ1-2 NA TRBV5-4 ASSQGGRPYGYT
TRBJ2-3 once TRBV5-6 ASSLESGGWADTQY
TRBJ1-2 NA TRBV6-5 ASRGGRGYGYT
TRBJ2-7 NA TRBV2 ASSRSSYEQY